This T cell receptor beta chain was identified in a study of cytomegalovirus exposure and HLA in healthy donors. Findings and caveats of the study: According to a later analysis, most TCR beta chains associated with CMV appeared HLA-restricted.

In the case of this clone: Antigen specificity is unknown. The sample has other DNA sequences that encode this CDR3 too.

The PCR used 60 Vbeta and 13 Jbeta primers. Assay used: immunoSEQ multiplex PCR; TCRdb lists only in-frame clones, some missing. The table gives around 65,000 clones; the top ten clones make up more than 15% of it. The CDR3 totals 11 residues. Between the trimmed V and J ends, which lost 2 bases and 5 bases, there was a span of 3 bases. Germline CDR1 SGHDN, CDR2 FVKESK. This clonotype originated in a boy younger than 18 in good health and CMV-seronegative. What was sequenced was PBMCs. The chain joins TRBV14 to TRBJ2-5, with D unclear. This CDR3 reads CASSQQETQYF. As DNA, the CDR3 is TGTGCCAGCAGCCAACAGGAGACCCAGTACTTC.